This TCR beta chain was documented in a study of cytomegalovirus exposure and HLA in healthy donors. In regard to this clone: Its antigen remains unidentified.

General study results and limits: Within an earlier analysis, most TCR beta V segments proved productive either about 87% or about 30% of the time. With DRB1 most and HLA-C fewest, TCR association rates differed between HLA loci in a later analysis. The study assumed roughly uniform donor sequencing depth for presence/absence analyses. Later analysis identified several of the most significant clusters that appeared linked to common viral pathogens.

PCR was performed using 60 Vbeta and 13 Jbeta primers. Measured with immunoSEQ multiplex PCR; TCRdb has only the in-frame clones, and not every one. This sample's clone table lists some 39,000 clones. The material sequenced was PBMCs. The TCR was taken from a young man in good health and CMV-seronegative.

The CDR3 coding sequence is TGTGCCAGCAGTCCCGGGACAGATAGAAACTATGGCTACACCTTC. This sequence encodes CASSPGTDRNYGYTF. The chain joins TRBV27 to TRBJ1-2; 7 bases line up with TRBD1. Germline V gene sequence: CDR1 MNHEY, CDR2 SMNVEV (reference sequence). The CDR3 is made up of 15 amino acids. The junction had 8 bases not matched to a gene; V was cut back by 5 bases and J by 2 bases.